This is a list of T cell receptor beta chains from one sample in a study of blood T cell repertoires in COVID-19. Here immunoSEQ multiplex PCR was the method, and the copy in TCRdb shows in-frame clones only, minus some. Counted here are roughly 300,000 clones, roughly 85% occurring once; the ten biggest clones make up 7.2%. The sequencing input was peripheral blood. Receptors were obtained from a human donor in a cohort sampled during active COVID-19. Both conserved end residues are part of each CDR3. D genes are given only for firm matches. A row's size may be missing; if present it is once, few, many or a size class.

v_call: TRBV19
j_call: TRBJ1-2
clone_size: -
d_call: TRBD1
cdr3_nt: TGTGCCAGTAGTATAGATCCAGGGGGCGATGGCTACACCTTC
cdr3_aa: CASSIDPGGDGYTF

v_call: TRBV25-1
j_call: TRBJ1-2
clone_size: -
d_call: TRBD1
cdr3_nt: TGTGCCAGCAGTGCTCCGGGACAGGGGGCATATGGCTACACCTTC
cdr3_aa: CASSAPGQGAYGYTF

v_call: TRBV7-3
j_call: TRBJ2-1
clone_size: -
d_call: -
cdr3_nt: TGTGCCAGCAGCTCCGACGGGAGCTCCTACAATGAGCAGTTCTTC
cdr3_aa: CASSSDGSSYNEQFF

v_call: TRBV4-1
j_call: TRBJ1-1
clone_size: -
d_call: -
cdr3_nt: TGCGCCAGCAGCCAAGACGGTGTTCGGGCTTTCTTT
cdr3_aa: CASSQDGVRAFF

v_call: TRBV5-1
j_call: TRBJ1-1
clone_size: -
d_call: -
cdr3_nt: TGCGCCAGCAGCTTGGAGCCGGGTATGCTGACTGAAGCTTTCTTT
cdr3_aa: CASSLEPGMLTEAFF

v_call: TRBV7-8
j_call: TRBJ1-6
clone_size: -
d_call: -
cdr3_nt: TGTGCCAGCAGCCCGGGGACTCTGGGGTCCTATAATTCACCCCTCCACTTT
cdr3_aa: CASSPGTLGSYNSPLHF

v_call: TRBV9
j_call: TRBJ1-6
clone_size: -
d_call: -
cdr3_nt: TGTGCCAGCAGCCCCCCATCGGGGTCGAATTCACCCCTCCACTTT
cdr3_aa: CASSPPSGSNSPLHF

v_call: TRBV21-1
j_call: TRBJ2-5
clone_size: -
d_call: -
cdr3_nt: TGTGCCAGCAGCAAATACAGGACTAGCGGGCTAGAGACCCAGTACTTC
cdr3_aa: CASSKYRTSGLETQYF

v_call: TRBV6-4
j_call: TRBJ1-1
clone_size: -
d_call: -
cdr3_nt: TGTGCCAGCAGTGACTCGAGCAGGGCCACTGAAGCTTTCTTT
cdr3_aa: CASSDSSRATEAFF

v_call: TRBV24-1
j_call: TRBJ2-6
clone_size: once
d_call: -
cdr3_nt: TGTGCCACCAGTGATCCCTCTCCAGGGGTAGCGTCTGGGGCCAACGTCCTGACTTTC
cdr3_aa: CATSDPSPGVASGANVLTF

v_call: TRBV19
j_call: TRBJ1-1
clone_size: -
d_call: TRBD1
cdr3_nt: TGTGCCAGTAGTATAGACTCGACAGGGTTGTTGAACACTGAAGCTTTCTTT
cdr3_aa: CASSIDSTGLLNTEAFF

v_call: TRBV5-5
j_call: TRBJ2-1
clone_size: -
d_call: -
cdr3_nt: TGTGCCAGCAGCTTTGGTAGGGGTGAGCAGTTCTTC
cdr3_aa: CASSFGRGEQFF

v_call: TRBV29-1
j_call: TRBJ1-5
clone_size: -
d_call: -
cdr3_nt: TGCAGCGCCGGAGGGGTTTCTAATCAGCCCCAGCATTTT
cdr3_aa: CSAGGVSNQPQHF

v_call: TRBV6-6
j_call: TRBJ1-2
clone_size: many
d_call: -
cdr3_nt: TGTGCCAGCAGCCAAAGACAGCAACTCTATGGCTACACCTTC
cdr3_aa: CASSQRQQLYGYTF

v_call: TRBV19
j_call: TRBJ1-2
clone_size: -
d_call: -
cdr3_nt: TGTGCCAGTAGTATGCTGGGTATTGGAGATTATGGCTACACCTTC
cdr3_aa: CASSMLGIGDYGYTF

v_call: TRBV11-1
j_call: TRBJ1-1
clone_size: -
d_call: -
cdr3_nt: TGTGCCAGCAGCTTCAAACAGACCCCGAACACTGAAGCTTTCTTT
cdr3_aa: CASSFKQTPNTEAFF

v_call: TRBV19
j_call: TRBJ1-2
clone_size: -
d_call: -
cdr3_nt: TGTGCCAGTAGTCCCGGACAGCATTATGGCTACACCTTC
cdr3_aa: CASSPGQHYGYTF

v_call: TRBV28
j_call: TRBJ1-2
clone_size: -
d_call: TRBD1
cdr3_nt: TGTGCCAGCAGGTTCGAGGACAGGGAGGGCTACACCTTC
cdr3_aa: CASRFEDREGYTF

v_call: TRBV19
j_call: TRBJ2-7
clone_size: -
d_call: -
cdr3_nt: TGTGCCAGTAGTATAACCCTAGAAGGCGGTTACGAGCAGTACTTC
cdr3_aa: CASSITLEGGYEQYF

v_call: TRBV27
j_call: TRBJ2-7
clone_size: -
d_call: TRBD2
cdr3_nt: TGTGCCAGCAGTTTTCGGGGGGAATACGAGCAGTACTTC
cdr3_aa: CASSFRGEYEQYF

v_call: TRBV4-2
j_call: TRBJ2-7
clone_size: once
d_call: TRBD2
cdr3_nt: TGTGCCAGCAGCCAAGGGGCTGAGCGGGGGGCCTACGAGCAGTACTTC
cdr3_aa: CASSQGAERGAYEQYF

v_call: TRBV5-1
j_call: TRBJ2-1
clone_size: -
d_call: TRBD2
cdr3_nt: TGCGCCAGCAGCTTGGTTACTAGCGGGGACAATGAGCAGTTCTTC
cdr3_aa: CASSLVTSGDNEQFF

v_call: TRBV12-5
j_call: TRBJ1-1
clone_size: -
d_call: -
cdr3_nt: TGTGCTAGTGAACGGGACTTGAACACTGAAGCTTTCTTT
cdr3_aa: CASERDLNTEAFF

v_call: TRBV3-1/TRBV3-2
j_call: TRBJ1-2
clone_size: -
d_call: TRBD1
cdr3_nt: TGTGCCAGCGGAAACAGGGGAGGCTACACCTTC
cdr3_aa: CASGNRGGYTF

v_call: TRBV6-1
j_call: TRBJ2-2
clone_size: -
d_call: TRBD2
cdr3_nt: TGTGCCAGCAGTGTCTGGACTAGCGGGGGGCCGTCGAACACCGGGGAGCTGTTTTTT
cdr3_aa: CASSVWTSGGPSNTGELFF

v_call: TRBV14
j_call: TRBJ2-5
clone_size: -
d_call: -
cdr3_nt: TGTGCCAGCAGCCGCTTGAGTCAAGAGACCCAGTACTTC
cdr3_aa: CASSRLSQETQYF

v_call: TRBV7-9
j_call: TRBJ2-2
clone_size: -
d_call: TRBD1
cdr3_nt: TGTGCCAGCAGCAGACAGGGCCCGAACACCGGGGAGCTGTTTTTT
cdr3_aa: CASSRQGPNTGELFF